These T cell receptor beta chains were read from a single sample in a study of cytomegalovirus exposure and HLA in healthy donors. Only in-frame clones appear in the TCRdb table, and some are missing; sequencing was by immunoSEQ multiplex PCR. The table records some 95,000 clones, about 80% of them present only once. The sequencing sample was made of PBMCs. Receptors were obtained from a man aged 25 to 40 in good health and CMV-seronegative. Both conserved end residues are part of each CDR3. The D gene is left open where the match is weak. The listing skips clone size in some rows; elsewhere it reads once, few, many or a size class.

j_call v_call d_call clone_size cdr3_aa cdr3_nt
TRBJ2-7 TRBV5-1 TRBD1 . CASSLEGAWEQYF TGCGCCAGCAGCTTGGAGGGGGCTTGGGAGCAGTACTTC
TRBJ1-5 TRBV4-2 . . CASSVTGYSNQPQHF TGTGCCAGCAGCGTGACAGGATATAGCAATCAGCCCCAGCATTTT
TRBJ2-7 TRBV10-1 TRBD1 . CASSNRGFNEQYF TGCGCCAGCAGCAACAGGGGGTTCAACGAGCAGTACTTC
TRBJ1-1 TRBV10-3 . . CAISPSLAPSTEAFF TGTGCCATCAGTCCAAGTCTCGCCCCCAGCACTGAAGCTTTCTTT
TRBJ1-4 TRBV11-2 TRBD1 many CASSTDRGLPLFF TGTGCCAGCAGCACGGACAGGGGCCTACCCCTGTTTTTT
TRBJ2-1 TRBV6-5 . . CASSYDSPGAEQFF TGTGCCAGCAGTTACGACTCCCCGGGTGCTGAGCAGTTCTTC
TRBJ2-4 TRBV5-1 TRBD1 . CASSLEGQPHILAKNIQYF TGCGCCAGCAGCTTGGAGGGACAGCCCCACATACTAGCCAAAAACATTCAGTACTTC
TRBJ1-1 TRBV30 . . CAWSDLGRGTEAFF TGTGCCTGGAGTGATCTGGGGAGAGGAACTGAAGCTTTCTTT
TRBJ1-2 TRBV5-1 . . CASSLEQAKDYTF TGCGCCAGCAGCTTGGAACAGGCAAAAGACTACACCTTC
TRBJ1-2 TRBV11-1 . . CASSLPGNYGYTF TGTGCCAGCAGCTTACCCGGGAACTATGGCTACACCTTC
TRBJ2-1 TRBV10-2 TRBD2 . CASSGNGGAGEQFF TGCGCCAGCAGTGGGAACGGGGGGGCTGGTGAGCAGTTCTTC
TRBJ1-4 TRBV10-3 TRBD1 once CAISPGTAEKLFF TGTGCCATCAGTCCCGGGACAGCTGAAAAACTGTTTTTT
TRBJ1-5 TRBV7-9 . . CASSSSGNQPQHF TGTGCCAGCTCCTCCAGCGGCAATCAGCCCCAGCATTTT
TRBJ1-1 TRBV5-1 TRBD1 . CASSNLRQGMKTTEAFF TGCGCCAGCAGCAACCTCCGACAGGGAATGAAGACCACTGAAGCTTTCTTT
TRBJ1-4 TRBV5-1 TRBD1 . CASRAGTGDEKLFF TGCGCCAGCAGAGCCGGGACAGGGGATGAAAAACTGTTTTTT
TRBJ2-7 TRBV5-1 TRBD2 . CASSSGTSYEQYF TGCGCCAGCAGCTCCGGGACTAGTTACGAGCAGTACTTC
TRBJ1-4 TRBV4-1 . . CASSQDVSGGRDEKLFF TGCGCCAGCAGCCAAGACGTTTCGGGCGGGAGGGATGAAAAACTGTTTTTT
TRBJ2-7 TRBV6-6 . . CASSYSQGTYEQYF TGTGCCAGCAGTTATTCCCAGGGGACCTACGAGCAGTACTTC
TRBJ1-2 TRBV7-2 . . CASSSRLYGYTF TGTGCCAGCAGCTCTCGACTGTATGGCTACACCTTC
TRBJ2-2 TRBV5-6 . . CASSLWGGPSGELFF TGTGCCAGCAGCTTGTGGGGGGGGCCCTCCGGGGAGCTGTTTTTT